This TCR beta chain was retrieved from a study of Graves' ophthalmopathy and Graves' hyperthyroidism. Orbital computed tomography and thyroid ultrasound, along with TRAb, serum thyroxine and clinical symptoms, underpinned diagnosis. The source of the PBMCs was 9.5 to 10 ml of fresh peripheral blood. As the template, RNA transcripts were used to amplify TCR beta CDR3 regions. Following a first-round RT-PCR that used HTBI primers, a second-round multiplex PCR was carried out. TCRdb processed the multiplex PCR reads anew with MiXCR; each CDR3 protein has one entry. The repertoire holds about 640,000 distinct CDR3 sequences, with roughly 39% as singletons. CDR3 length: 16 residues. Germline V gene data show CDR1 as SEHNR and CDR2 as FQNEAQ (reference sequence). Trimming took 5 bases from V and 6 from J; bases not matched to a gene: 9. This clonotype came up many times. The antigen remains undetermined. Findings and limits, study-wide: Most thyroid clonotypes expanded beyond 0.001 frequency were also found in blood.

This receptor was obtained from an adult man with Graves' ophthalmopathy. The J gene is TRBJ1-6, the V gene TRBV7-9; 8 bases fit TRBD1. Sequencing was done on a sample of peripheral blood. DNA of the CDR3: TGTGCCAGCAGCCCCCCGACAGGGGAGAGTAATTCACCCCTCCACTTT. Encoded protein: CASSPPTGESNSPLHF.